These T cell receptor beta chains were read from a single sample in a study of blood T cell repertoires in COVID-19. Only in-frame clones appear in the TCRdb table, and some are missing; sequencing was by immunoSEQ multiplex PCR. The sample shows around 230,000 clones, about 86% of them seen only once. The sample consisted of peripheral blood. These receptors originate from a woman older than 75 with acute or convalescent COVID-19. Both conserved end residues are part of each CDR3. D genes are given only for firm matches. Clone size is given for some rows only: seen once, a few or many times, or a class if the clone is expanded.

D | J | size | V | CDR3 | DNA
NA | TRBJ2-5 | NA | TRBV25-1 | CASSESRPRETQYF | TGTGCCAGCAGTGAATCCCGGCCGAGGGAGACCCAGTACTTC
NA | TRBJ1-2 | NA | TRBV6-6 | CASTLIQGVYGYTF | TGTGCCAGCACCCTAATACAGGGTGTCTATGGCTACACCTTC
TRBD1 | TRBJ1-2 | NA | TRBV6-5 | CASRRQGSYGYTF | TGTGCCAGCCGAAGACAGGGGAGCTATGGCTACACCTTC
NA | TRBJ2-7 | NA | TRBV11-2 | CASRASGLSRSEQYF | TGTGCCAGCAGAGCCAGCGGTCTCAGTCGATCCGAGCAGTACTTC
NA | TRBJ2-3 | NA | TRBV2 | CASGAGDTQYF | TGTGCCAGCGGCGCGGGAGATACGCAGTATTTT
TRBD1 | TRBJ1-3 | NA | TRBV10-3 | CAISLGQGSGNTIYF | TGTGCCATCAGTTTGGGACAGGGGTCTGGAAACACCATATATTTT
NA | TRBJ2-7 | NA | TRBV15 | CATSSIQGPYEQYF | TGTGCCACCAGCAGTATTCAGGGGCCCTACGAGCAGTACTTC
TRBD1 | TRBJ2-7 | NA | TRBV4-1 | CASSQEDRPSYEQYF | TGCGCCAGCAGCCAAGAGGACAGGCCTTCTTACGAGCAGTACTTC
TRBD2 | TRBJ2-2 | NA | TRBV30 | CAWSGVAGGLSYTGELFF | TGTGCCTGGAGTGGGGTAGCGGGGGGGCTCAGCTACACCGGGGAGCTGTTTTTT
NA | TRBJ1-5 | NA | TRBV2 | CASATGFAQPQHF | TGTGCCAGCGCCACAGGGTTTGCTCAGCCCCAGCATTTT
TRBD2 | TRBJ2-3 | NA | TRBV4-2 | CASSGTSDGTDTQYF | TGTGCCAGCAGCGGGACTAGCGACGGCACAGATACGCAGTATTTT
TRBD1 | TRBJ1-2 | NA | TRBV2 | CASSELVTGGGYGYTF | TGTGCCAGCAGTGAGCTCGTGACAGGGGGAGGCTATGGCTACACCTTC
NA | TRBJ1-4 | NA | TRBV25-1 | CASSDVRGSEKLFF | TGTGCCAGCAGTGACGTCAGGGGAAGTGAAAAACTGTTTTTT
NA | TRBJ1-1 | NA | TRBV28 | CASSLSGGTEAFF | TGTGCCAGCAGTTTATCCGGAGGGACTGAAGCTTTCTTT
NA | TRBJ1-4 | NA | TRBV2 | CASSDRGLGLFF | TGTGCCAGCAGTGATCGGGGATTGGGGCTGTTTTTT
TRBD1 | TRBJ1-6 | NA | TRBV14 | CASSQTGDYNSPLHF | TGTGCCAGCAGCCAAACAGGGGACTATAATTCACCCCTCCACTTT
NA | TRBJ2-7 | NA | TRBV28 | CASSRGFEQYF | TGTGCCAGCAGCCGGGGGTTTGAGCAGTACTTC
TRBD1 | TRBJ1-2 | NA | TRBV10-3 | CAISADRQGGYGYTF | TGTGCCATCAGTGCAGACCGACAGGGCGGCTATGGCTACACCTTC
NA | TRBJ1-2 | NA | TRBV6-6 | CASSYGGDPNYGYTF | TGTGCCAGCAGTTACGGAGGGGATCCTAACTATGGCTACACCTTC
TRBD1 | TRBJ1-5 | NA | TRBV18 | CASSPGQGFNQPQHF | TGTGCCAGCTCCCCTGGACAGGGCTTCAATCAGCCCCAGCATTTT
NA | TRBJ2-7 | NA | TRBV15 | CATSRGTENRYEQYF | TGTGCCACCAGCAGAGGGACAGAGAATAGGTACGAGCAGTACTTC
NA | TRBJ1-6 | NA | TRBV18 | CASSPGQTNSPLHF | TGTGCCAGCTCACCAGGACAGACTAATTCACCCCTCCACTTT
TRBD2 | TRBJ2-1 | NA | TRBV5-1 | CASSMTSGGYNEQFF | TGCGCCAGCAGCATGACTAGCGGGGGTTACAATGAGCAGTTCTTC
NA | TRBJ1-5 | NA | TRBV19 | CASTVLGGGQPQHF | TGTGCCAGTACCGTGCTGGGGGGTGGTCAGCCCCAGCATTTT
NA | TRBJ1-4 | NA | TRBV4-1 | CASSLTFGGDSTNEKLFF | TGCGCCAGCAGCCTGACCTTTGGGGGGGACTCAACTAATGAAAAACTGTTTTTT
TRBD2 | TRBJ2-2 | NA | TRBV15 | CATSSGLAANTGELFF | TGTGCCACCAGCAGTGGACTAGCGGCGAACACCGGGGAGCTGTTTTTT
TRBD2 | TRBJ2-3 | NA | TRBV5-1 | CASSLARLAGGSDTQYF | TGCGCCAGCAGCTTGGCCCGACTAGCGGGCGGTTCAGATACGCAGTATTTT
NA | TRBJ1-3 | NA | TRBV30 | CASRGDGNTIYF | TGTGCCTCCAGGGGAGATGGAAACACCATATATTTT
NA | TRBJ1-2 | NA | TRBV10-3 | CAISEPRENYGYTF | TGTGCCATCAGTGAACCCCGCGAAAACTATGGCTACACCTTC
NA | TRBJ1-4 | few | TRBV9 | CASSADSFGTEKLFF | TGTGCCAGCAGCGCCGACAGCTTCGGGACAGAAAAACTGTTTTTT
NA | TRBJ2-7 | NA | TRBV2 | CASWRWGRDEQYF | TGTGCCAGCTGGAGGTGGGGTAGGGACGAGCAGTACTTC
TRBD1 | TRBJ2-7 | NA | TRBV5-1 | CASSATSGTGSDEQYF | TGCGCCAGCAGCGCAACTTCCGGGACAGGTTCCGACGAGCAGTACTTC
NA | TRBJ2-2 | NA | TRBV28 | CASSETGLNTGELFF | TGTGCCAGCAGTGAAACAGGGTTGAACACCGGGGAGCTGTTTTTT
NA | TRBJ2-1 | NA | TRBV11-3 | CASSLSQANNEQFF | TGTGCCAGCAGCTTATCACAGGCGAACAATGAGCAGTTCTTC
TRBD1 | TRBJ1-1 | few | TRBV5-6 | CASSRRTGRNTEAFF | TGTGCCAGCAGTCGAAGGACAGGGCGGAACACTGAAGCTTTCTTT
TRBD2 | TRBJ2-5 | NA | TRBV3-1/TRBV3-2 | CASSQRGGLETQYF | TGTGCCAGCAGCCAGCGGGGGGGCCTAGAGACCCAGTACTTC
TRBD1 | TRBJ2-3 | NA | TRBV7-3 | CASSQTGQGTDTQYF | TGTGCCAGCAGCCAGACGGGACAGGGGACAGATACGCAGTATTTT